The 30 T cell receptor beta chains reported below all come from one sample, sequenced in a study of blood T cell repertoires in COVID-19. TCRdb's table, derived via immunoSEQ multiplex PCR, lists solely in-frame clones and lacks some. The top ten clones hold roughly 2.9% of a sample with about 180,000 clones, around 86% of them seen once. Input material: peripheral blood. The receptor set was obtained from a woman between 25 and 40 years old with active or convalescent COVID-19.

The rearrangement links TRBV9 to TRBJ2-5; D remains unclear. V was cut by 0 bases and J by 2 bases, with 14 bases left in between. Germline V gives CDR1 SGDLS, CDR2 YYNGEE. The CDR3 length is 16 residues. The CDR3 region has the DNA TGTGCCAGCAGCGTAGGGGCAGCCGCCTTGCAAGAGACCCAGTACTTC. As protein: CASSVGAAALQETQYF.

The V call is TRBV11-3, the J call TRBJ1-5, with D maybe TRBD1 (6 bases). From germline, CDR1 is SGHNT and CDR2 YENEEA. Trimming pared 6 bases from V and 2 bases from J, leaving 26 bases between. The CDR3 has 19 residues. CDR3 residues: CASRRIRGGGLIGNQPQHF. CDR3 coding DNA: TGTGCCAGCAGGCGAATTCGGGGAGGGGGTCTGATTGGCAATCAGCCCCAGCATTTT.

Remarks on this clone: In the same sample, other DNA sequences code for this CDR3. The J gene is TRBJ1-6, the V gene TRBV9; 8 bases fit TRBD1. The germline V gene has CDR1 SGDLS and CDR2 YYNGEE. The CDR3 loop spans 15 amino acids. J was trimmed by 7 bases and V by 1 base; bases with no gene match: 4. The CDR3: CASSVTGQANSPLHF. The CDR3 region has the DNA TGTGCCAGCAGCGTAACGGGACAGGCCAATTCACCCCTCCACTTT.

V is TRBV9 and J is TRBJ2-5, with D perhaps TRBD2 (6 bases). This CDR3 region has 16 residues. Germline values: CDR1 SGDLS, CDR2 YYNGEE. V lost 1 base, J lost 6 bases, and 19 bases lay in between. CDR3 in DNA: TGTGCCAGCAGCGTAACTATCGGTGAGGGCGGGAAGACCCAGTACTTC. Translation gives CASSVTIGEGGKTQYF.

The CDR3, as DNA: TGTGCCAGCAGCATTACTAGCGGACACAATGAGCAGTTCTTC. This gives the protein CASSITSGHNEQFF. The genes are TRBV7-9 and TRBJ2-1, with 8 positions matching TRBD2. CDR3 size: 14 residues. V dropped 5 bases and J dropped 5; count of bases not matched to a gene: 5. Germline CDR1 reads SEHNR; CDR2 reads FQNEAQ (reference sequence). Drawing the rest from reference TRBV7-9 and TRBJ2-1, the complete variable domain is DTGVSQNPRHKITKRGQNVTFRCDPISEHNRLYWYRQTLGQGPEFLTYFQNEAQLEKSRLLSDRFSAERPKGSFSTLEIQRTEQGDSAMYLCASSITSGHNEQFFGPGTRLTVL.

The chain links TRBV29-1 to TRBJ2-7; D perhaps matches TRBD1 (6 bases). CDR1 SQVTM and CDR2 ANQGSEA come from the germline V gene. This CDR3 has 15 amino acids. Trimming removed 0 bases from V and 4 bases from J, with 16 bases in between. This CDR3 reads CSVEDRRAGEYEQYF. CDR3 bases: TGCAGCGTTGAAGATCGTAGGGCAGGGGAATACGAGCAGTACTTC.

This clone was observed a few times. V and J are TRBV5-1 and TRBJ1-2, with D possibly TRBD1 on 5 matching bases. The CDR3 is 18 amino acids. The ends were cut back, 2 bases at V and 1 base at J, with 21 bases in the middle. Looked up from germline, CDR1 is SGHRS and CDR2 is YFSETQ. CDR3 DNA sequence: TGCGCCAGCAGCTTATCCGGGACTCTACTATCGGATAACTATGGCTACACCTTC. This gives the protein CASSLSGTLLSDNYGYTF.

The chain employs TRBV28 and TRBJ2-5; 9 bases are a match to TRBD1. Germline V gene sequence: CDR1 MDHEN, CDR2 SYDVKM. The CDR3 is 15 amino acids. V trimming: 6 bases; J trimming: 4 bases; junction bases outside the gene matches: 9. CDR3 DNA sequence: TGTGCCAGCAGCTTCGTGGGACAGGGAGGAGAGACCCAGTACTTC. Its protein product is CASSFVGQGGETQYF.

The genes are TRBV11-3 and TRBJ2-7; perhaps TRBD1 as D (6 bases). V was shortened by 6 bases and J by 2 bases, with 14 bases between the two germline ends. Germline V lookup: CDR1 SGHNT, CDR2 YENEEA. The CDR3 is made up of 14 amino acids. The CDR3 is CASRSPGQPYEQYF. The DNA for the CDR3 is TGTGCCAGCAGGTCACCCGGACAGCCCTACGAGCAGTACTTC.

V and J are TRBV28 and TRBJ1-2; TRBD1 matches at 12 bases. The CDR3 is 15 residues long. Germline-derived CDR1 and CDR2 are MDHEN and SYDVKM. The V and J ends lost 6 bases and 8 bases, in that order; junction bases with no gene match: 10. The CDR3 nucleotides read TGTGCCAGCAGCCCGGGACAGGGGGCGAGGGGGGGCTACACCTTC. Translated, it gives CASSPGQGARGGYTF.

The V gene is TRBV9, the J gene TRBJ1-2; no clear D. V lost 1 base to trimming and J lost 6 bases, with 13 bases between them. The CDR3 consists of 14 residues. Germline V gene data show CDR1 as SGDLS and CDR2 as YYNGEE. The CDR3 DNA sequence: TGTGCCAGCAGCGTAAGTTCGGGGTCGGATGGCTACACCTTC. It specifies CASSVSSGSDGYTF.

The V gene is TRBV30, the J gene TRBJ1-2, with 11 positions matching TRBD1. The V gene end was trimmed by 8 bases and the J gene end by 0 bases; junction bases not matched to a gene: 8. CDR1 and CDR2 (germline): GTSNPN, SVGIG (reference sequence). This CDR3 has 15 amino acids. In DNA form, the CDR3 reads TGTGCCGGGACAGGGGGGCATTTCGCTAACTATGGCTACACCTTC. It yields the protein CAGTGGHFANYGYTF.

This rearrangement joins TRBV29-1 to TRBJ1-2, with TRBD1 matching over 7 bases. CDR3 length: 13 amino acids. Trimming at V came to 6 bases and at J to 0 bases, leaving 4 bases not matched to a gene. Germline values: CDR1 SQVTM, CDR2 ANQGSEA. CDR3 in amino acids: CSVMTGTNYGYTF. In nucleotides, the CDR3 is TGCAGCGTCATGACAGGGACTAACTATGGCTACACCTTC.

This chain's CDR3 is CATTRYSNTEAFF. In DNA, the CDR3 is TGTGCCACCACGAGGTATTCGAACACTGAAGCTTTCTTT. This chain uses TRBV15 with TRBJ1-1; D call uncertain. This CDR3 is 13 amino acids long. Trimming took 7 bases from V and 1 from J, leaving 10 bases between them. Germline values: CDR1 LNHNV, CDR2 YYDKDF (reference sequence).

The chain couples TRBV7-9 to TRBJ1-6; no definite D call. V was clipped by 3 bases and J by 4 bases, with 7 bases between them. CDR1 and CDR2 (germline): SEHNR, FQNEAQ (reference sequence). The CDR3 runs to 14 residues. CDR3 sequence (DNA): TGTGCCAGCAGCTTCGAGCCGTATAATTCACCCCTCCACTTT. This sequence encodes CASSFEPYNSPLHF.

The chain joins TRBV11-3 to TRBJ1-1; TRBD1 is a possible D gene (5 bases). Germline V gene sequence: CDR1 SGHNT, CDR2 YENEEA. The CDR3 sequence is 16 residues long. The V gene lost 0 bases and the J gene lost 3 bases, with 14 bases spanning the gap. CDR3 sequence reads: CASSLDRGNPDTEAFF. The CDR3 bases are TGTGCCAGCAGCTTAGATCGGGGGAATCCGGACACTGAAGCTTTCTTT.

V and J are TRBV6-5 and TRBJ2-5; D gene unclear. CDR3 size: 15 residues. V gave up 0 bases and J gave up 2 bases, with 10 bases separating them. Germline V gives CDR1 MNHEY, CDR2 SVGAGI. The CDR3 sequence: CASSYSWRSQETQYF. The CDR3 DNA reads TGTGCCAGCAGTTACTCGTGGCGGTCACAAGAGACCCAGTACTTC.

The chain has TRBV10-3 and TRBJ2-3, with 10 bases aligning to TRBD2. CDR1 is ENHRY and CDR2 is SYGVKD in the germline V gene. The CDR3 covers 16 residues. J lost 2 bases, V lost 4 bases, and 6 bases had no gene match. The CDR3: CAISVASGSVTDTQYF. The CDR3 DNA is TGTGCCATCAGTGTCGCTAGCGGGAGTGTCACAGATACGCAGTATTTT.

This clone has only one observation. V usage is TRBV12-3 or TRBV12-4 and J usage is TRBJ1-2; no firm D call. Trimming pared 2 bases from V and 6 bases from J, leaving 10 bases between. The CDR3 contains 13 residues. This CDR3 reads CASSLRHLNGYTF. In DNA, the CDR3 is TGTGCCAGCAGTTTAAGACATTTAAATGGCTACACCTTC.

This sequence joins TRBV6-5 and TRBJ2-5; 11 bases fit TRBD1. The CDR3 is made up of 15 amino acids. V was pared by 6 bases and J by 5 bases, with 8 bases of the junction left unmatched. Germline V gene sequence: CDR1 MNHEY, CDR2 SVGAGI. DNA for the CDR3: TGTGCCAGCAGAAAAGGACAGGGGGCATGGGAGACCCAGTACTTC. Protein sequence: CASRKGQGAWETQYF.

The gene calls are TRBV2 and TRBJ2-3; 9 bases fit TRBD2. J gave up 1 base and V 1 base, and 12 bases lay outside the gene matches. This CDR3 has 19 amino acids. CDR1 is SNHLY and CDR2 is FYNNEI in the germline V gene. The CDR3, as DNA: TGTGCCAGCAGTGAAGGTAGCGGGGGAACCCTCACACGCACAGATACGCAGTATTTT. Amino acids: CASSEGSGGTLTRTDTQYF.

V is TRBV30 and J is TRBJ2-7; 7 bases agree with TRBD1. Germline CDR1 GTSNPN, CDR2 SVGIG (reference sequence). The CDR3 has 14 residues. J gave up 7 bases and V 7 bases, and 16 bases lay outside the gene matches. CDR3 region: CAFQPQGVLGEQYF. Here the CDR3 DNA reads TGTGCCTTCCAACCCCAGGGGGTACTGGGGGAGCAGTACTTC.

The rearrangement joins TRBV28 to TRBJ2-5; 12 bases map to TRBD2. After removal of 6 bases from V and 5 bases from J, the junction contained 4 bases not matched to a gene. The CDR3 spans 14 residues. Germline V CDR1 and CDR2: MDHEN, SYDVKM. As DNA, the CDR3 is TGTGCCAGCAGGACTAGCGGGAGATCGGAGACCCAGTACTTC. The encoded protein is CASRTSGRSETQYF.

J is TRBJ1-3 and V is TRBV19, with no clear D. This CDR3 spans 12 amino acids. Germline CDR1 is LNHDA and CDR2 is SQIVND (reference sequence). V was cut by 7 bases and J by 0 bases, with 4 bases left in between. The CDR3 nucleotides read TGTGCCAGTACCATCTCTGGAAACACCATATATTTT. Its translation: CASTISGNTIYF.

This chain joins TRBV7-9 and TRBJ1-2; 9 bases align to TRBD1. Germline-derived CDR1 and CDR2 are SEHNR and FQNEAQ (reference sequence). CDR3 length equals 15 residues. Trimming cost V 8 bases and J 6 bases; bases outside gene matches: 13. CDR3 sequence reads: CASRYTGGEENGYTF. In DNA, the CDR3 is TGTGCCAGCCGATATACAGGGGGCGAAGAGAATGGCTACACCTTC.

The V call is TRBV30, the J call TRBJ2-2; weak D call: TRBD1 (5 bases). The CDR3 is 14 amino acids. V lost 2 bases and J lost 1, with 8 bases in between. CDR1 is GTSNPN and CDR2 is SVGIG in the germline V gene (reference sequence). Written as DNA, the CDR3 is TGTGCCTGGAGTTTGGACAAGAACACCGGGGAGCTGTTTTTT. Residues: CAWSLDKNTGELFF.

The chain uses TRBV2 and TRBJ1-1; TRBD1 matches at 7 bases. There are 17 residues in the CDR3. Germline values: CDR1 SNHLY, CDR2 FYNNEI. After removal of 3 bases from V and 0 bases from J, the junction contained 10 bases not matched to a gene. CDR3 sequence reads: CASSDYKGARLNTEAFF. The CDR3 nucleotides are TGTGCCAGCAGTGATTATAAGGGGGCTCGTCTGAACACTGAAGCTTTCTTT.

DNA of the CDR3: TGTGCCAGCAGCTTAGGACCACTACCCGTTGGGTTCTTC. It yields the protein CASSLGPLPVGFF. The J gene is TRBJ2-1, the V gene TRBV7-9; D uncertain. The CDR3 is made up of 13 amino acids. Trimming took off 1 base at V and 15 bases at J, with 16 bases between the two ends. The V gene's germline CDR1 is SEHNR and CDR2 FQNEAQ (reference sequence).

Written as DNA, the CDR3 is TGTGCCACCAGCAATCGGTACTCTGGGGCCAACGTCCTGACTTTC. As protein: CATSNRYSGANVLTF. The rearrangement links TRBV15 to TRBJ2-6; no clear D gene. Germline V gene lookup returns CDR1 LNHNV and CDR2 YYDKDF (reference sequence). V shed 4 bases and J shed 0 bases, with 7 bases lying between them. The CDR3 runs 15 residues.

CDR3 sequence (DNA): TGTGCCAGCTCACCGATGGCGGGAGGGATGGAAGAGACCCAGTACTTC. The encoded protein is CASSPMAGGMEETQYF. V and J are TRBV18 and TRBJ2-5, with 9 bases fitting TRBD2. Unmatched junction bases numbered 8, after V lost 3 bases and J lost 3 bases. The germline V gene has CDR1 KGHSH and CDR2 LQKENI. The CDR3 spans 16 residues.